This T cell receptor beta chain appears in the sequencing data of a study of shared clonotypes between healthy human individuals. General study findings and limits: Of the naive CD4 clonotypes, around 4.9% were shared across a few donors.

The V gene end was trimmed by 2 bases and the J gene end by 8 bases; junction bases not matched to a gene: 9. The CDR3 sequence is 16 residues long. Germline lookup yields CDR1 SNHLY and CDR2 FYNNEI. Terminally differentiated effector memory CD45RA+ cells were excluded from the naive CD8 cells, which were CD45RO-negative and positively selected for CCR7. This clone was seen a few times. Its antigen remains unknown. Method: immunoSEQ multiplex PCR; TCRdb's copy keeps in-frame clones and lacks some. The sample lists about 2 million clones; about 95% were seen once. V is TRBV2 and J is TRBJ1-6, with 7 bases matching TRBD1. This TCR was recovered from a man between 18 and 29 years old in good health. Source material: naive CD8+ T cells sorted from blood. The CDR3 spells CASSEYQETGYSPLHF. The DNA for the CDR3 is TGTGCCAGCAGTGAATATCAGGAGACAGGGTATTCACCCCTCCACTTT. The variable domain in full, with the rest retrieved from reference TRBV2 and TRBJ1-6, is EPEVTQTPSHQVTQMGQEVILRCVPISNHLYFYWYRQILGQKVEFLVSFYNNEISEKSEIFDDQFSVERPDGSNFTLKIRSTKLEDSAMYFCASSEYQETGYSPLHFGNGTRLTVT.